Listed below are T cell receptor beta chains from one sample, sequenced in a study of CD8+ T cells in alopecia areata. Produced via immunoSEQ multiplex PCR; TCRdb's table is partial and in-frame only. The data show 250,000 or so clones, 67% seen once. Sequenced material: CD4+ T cells sorted from blood, taken at week 0. The receptors were sampled from a human donor with alopecia areata. Each CDR3 is given with its conserved first and last residue. The D gene is left open where the match is weak. Size is omitted from some rows. Given values are once, few, many or a class for expanded clones.

abundance	v_gene	j_gene	d_gene	CDR3aa	CDR3nt
few	TRBV29-1	TRBJ1-1	NA	CSVEDRTLMNTEAFF	TGCAGCGTTGAAGATCGGACCCTCATGAACACTGAAGCTTTCTTT
NA	TRBV7-2	TRBJ1-6	NA	CASSSSRLQAGSPLHF	TGTGCCAGCAGCTCGTCGCGGTTGCAGGCGGGTTCACCCCTCCACTTT
few	TRBV30	TRBJ2-5	NA	CAWSPGHPTQYF	TGTGCCTGGAGCCCAGGACACCCGACCCAGTACTTC
NA	TRBV4-1	TRBJ1-6	NA	CASSRPLVFSPLHF	TGCGCCAGCAGCCGCCCTTTGGTGTTTTCACCCCTCCACTTT
once	TRBV2	TRBJ2-7	NA	CASSSYYEQYF	TGTGCCAGCAGCTCCTACTACGAGCAGTACTTC
NA	TRBV29-1	TRBJ1-2	NA	CSVGDNYGYTF	TGCAGCGTTGGTGATAACTATGGCTACACCTTC
NA	TRBV6-5	TRBJ2-1	TRBD2	CASETGTSGGYEQFF	TGTGCCAGTGAGACCGGGACTAGCGGGGGGTATGAGCAGTTCTTC
few	TRBV29-1	TRBJ2-3	TRBD1	CSATGTGGSTDTQYF	TGCAGCGCGACAGGGACAGGGGGTAGCACAGATACGCAGTATTTT
few	TRBV29-1	TRBJ1-1	TRBD1	CSVRQGLGTEAFF	TGCAGCGTGCGACAGGGATTGGGCACTGAAGCTTTCTTT
NA	TRBV6-1	TRBJ1-4	NA	CASRPGPINEKLFF	TGTGCCAGCAGACCAGGACCGATAAATGAAAAACTGTTTTTT
NA	TRBV30	TRBJ1-3	NA	CAWSPGTAGNTIYF	TGTGCCTGGAGTCCAGGGACTGCCGGAAACACCATATATTTT
NA	TRBV7-8	TRBJ2-1	TRBD2	CASSLVFGTGGHDEQFF	TGTGCCAGCAGCTTAGTTTTCGGTACGGGGGGGCACGATGAGCAGTTCTTC
NA	TRBV5-1	TRBJ1-2	TRBD1	CASSLVGQGSYGYTF	TGCGCCAGCAGCTTGGTGGGACAGGGAAGCTATGGCTACACCTTC
NA	TRBV25-1	TRBJ2-5	NA	CASSQMAGETQYF	TGTGCCAGCAGTCAAATGGCCGGAGAGACCCAGTACTTC
NA	TRBV29-1	TRBJ2-5	NA	CSVDPVLETQYF	TGCAGCGTTGATCCCGTTCTGGAGACCCAGTACTTC
NA	TRBV11-1	TRBJ2-1	NA	CASSSNEQFF	TGTGCCAGCAGCTCAAATGAGCAGTTCTTC
NA	TRBV12-5	TRBJ2-7	NA	CASGRRNSVYEQYF	TGTGCTAGTGGCCGGCGGAACTCTGTCTACGAGCAGTACTTC
NA	TRBV11-3	TRBJ2-1	NA	CASSARDKSTNEQFF	TGTGCCAGCAGCGCACGGGACAAGAGTACTAATGAGCAGTTCTTC
NA	TRBV29-1	TRBJ2-5	TRBD1	CSSRDRENQETQYF	TGCAGCTCCCGGGACAGGGAGAACCAAGAGACCCAGTACTTC
NA	TRBV27	TRBJ1-6	NA	CASSHQGRSPLHF	TGTGCCAGCAGTCACCAGGGACGGTCACCCCTCCACTTT
NA	TRBV10-3	TRBJ2-4	TRBD2	CAISESIAGGQLAKNIQYF	TGTGCCATCAGTGAGTCGATAGCGGGGGGTCAACTAGCCAAAAACATTCAGTACTTC
NA	TRBV4-2	TRBJ2-3	NA	CASSQERGGSTDTQYF	TGTGCCAGCAGCCAAGAGAGGGGGGGCTCCACAGATACGCAGTATTTT
NA	TRBV5-1	TRBJ1-6	TRBD1	CASSVGQGDSPLHF	TGCGCCAGCAGCGTGGGACAGGGTGATTCACCCCTCCACTTT
NA	TRBV2	TRBJ2-5	NA	CASSEPKTQYF	TGTGCCAGCAGTGAACCGAAGACCCAGTACTTC
NA	TRBV10-3	TRBJ2-6	TRBD1	CAIRTGDSGANVLTF	TGTGCCATCAGGACAGGGGACTCTGGGGCCAACGTCCTGACTTTC
NA	TRBV11-2	TRBJ2-5	NA	CASSPRVSETQYF	TGTGCCAGCAGCCCCAGGGTTTCCGAGACCCAGTACTTC
once	TRBV2	TRBJ2-2	NA	CASSAGTGELFF	TGTGCCAGCTCCGCGGGCACCGGGGAGCTGTTTTTT
NA	TRBV9	TRBJ2-7	TRBD1	CASSVGGQGNEQYF	TGTGCCAGCAGCGTAGGGGGACAGGGGAACGAGCAGTACTTC
NA	TRBV11-2	TRBJ1-1	NA	CASSLRDTEAFF	TGTGCCAGCAGCTTACGGGACACTGAAGCTTTCTTT
NA	TRBV4-3	TRBJ2-5	NA	CASSQAPRETQYF	TGCGCCAGCAGCCAAGCGCCCCGGGAGACCCAGTACTTC
NA	TRBV7-2	TRBJ1-1	NA	CASRLLGTEAFF	TGTGCCAGCAGGTTATTGGGCACTGAAGCTTTCTTT
few	TRBV29-1	TRBJ2-5	TRBD2	CSLTSGGDSETQYF	TGCAGCCTAACGAGCGGGGGGGATTCGGAGACCCAGTACTTC
NA	TRBV5-4	TRBJ1-6	NA	CASSPGRPNSPLHF	TGTGCCAGCAGCCCGGGCCGCCCTAATTCACCCCTCCACTTT
medium-sized	TRBV7-9	TRBJ2-3	TRBD1	CASSDRGPDTQYF	TGTGCCAGCAGCGACAGGGGCCCAGATACGCAGTATTTT
few	TRBV7-3	TRBJ1-2	NA	CASSLVSIRGYTF	TGTGCCAGCAGCTTAGTCTCCATCCGGGGCTACACCTTC
NA	TRBV29-1	TRBJ1-5	NA	CSASDSNQPQHF	TGCAGCGCAAGTGACAGCAATCAGCCCCAGCATTTT
NA	TRBV5-1	TRBJ2-5	NA	CASSFAGKETQYF	TGCGCCAGCAGCTTTGCAGGGAAGGAGACCCAGTACTTC
once	TRBV30	TRBJ2-1	NA	CAWSSSSYNEQFF	TGTGCCTGGTCAAGCAGCTCCTACAATGAGCAGTTCTTC
NA	TRBV2	TRBJ1-6	NA	CASSETAYNSPLHF	TGTGCCAGCAGTGAGACGGCCTATAATTCACCCCTCCACTTT
NA	TRBV7-2	TRBJ1-1	NA	CASSDPATGRNTEAFF	TGTGCCAGCAGCGACCCCGCCACAGGGAGGAACACTGAAGCTTTCTTT
NA	TRBV6-5	TRBJ2-1	NA	CASSWGPKINEQFF	TGTGCCAGCAGTTGGGGACCAAAAATAAATGAGCAGTTCTTC
NA	TRBV29-1	TRBJ1-4	NA	CSVQEAMGEKLFF	TGCAGCGTCCAAGAAGCAATGGGGGAAAAACTGTTTTTT
NA	TRBV29-1	TRBJ2-5	NA	CSVDSGGAGTQYF	TGCAGCGTTGATTCCGGGGGCGCAGGAACCCAGTACTTC
NA	TRBV5-6	TRBJ1-5	NA	CASSLRRISNQPQHF	TGTGCCAGCAGCTTAAGGAGGATCAGCAATCAGCCCCAGCATTTT
once	TRBV7-9	TRBJ1-2	NA	CASSLRPMGGYTF	TGTGCCAGCAGCTTAAGGCCAATGGGAGGCTACACCTTC
NA	TRBV30	TRBJ1-2	NA	CAAGQLTASYGYTF	TGTGCTGCGGGACAACTTACCGCGTCCTATGGCTACACCTTC
NA	TRBV5-1	TRBJ2-3	NA	CASSGPTSTDTQYF	TGCGCCAGCAGCGGGCCCACTAGCACAGATACGCAGTATTTT
few	TRBV6-5	TRBJ2-3	TRBD2	CASRRLAGGQDTQYF	TGTGCCAGCAGAAGACTAGCGGGGGGGCAAGATACGCAGTATTTT
NA	TRBV29-1	TRBJ1-5	TRBD1	CSVALGQGSNQPQHF	TGCAGCGTTGCGCTTGGACAGGGAAGCAATCAGCCCCAGCATTTT
NA	TRBV27	TRBJ2-5	NA	CASRGWGLQETQYF	TGTGCCAGCAGGGGATGGGGGCTCCAAGAGACCCAGTACTTC
NA	TRBV5-5	TRBJ2-3	NA	CASSSTQGGDTQYF	TGTGCCAGCAGCTCGACTCAAGGAGGAGATACGCAGTATTTT
NA	TRBV29-1	TRBJ1-1	NA	CSVGGRVHTEAFF	TGCAGCGTCGGGGGGAGGGTCCACACTGAAGCTTTCTTT
NA	TRBV9	TRBJ1-1	TRBD1	CASSGRGDSEAFF	TGTGCCAGCAGCGGCAGGGGGGACAGTGAAGCTTTCTTT
once	TRBV30	TRBJ1-3	NA	CALQSTGSSGNTIYF	TGTGCCTTACAATCCACAGGGTCCTCTGGAAACACCATATATTTT
NA	TRBV5-4	TRBJ1-6	NA	CASSLGGPRARNSPLHF	TGTGCCAGCAGCTTGGGGGGACCCAGGGCCAGGAATTCACCCCTCCACTTT
NA	TRBV10-3	TRBJ2-2	NA	CAIRANTGELFF	TGTGCCATCAGGGCCAACACCGGGGAGCTGTTTTTT